This TCR beta chain was recovered during a study of T-cell memory formation after mild COVID-19. Study-wide background: There were largely donor-specific TCR clusters. Study-wide results and caveats: The pre-infection memory compartment contained some responding clones, suggesting cross-reactive memory joined.

Germline V gives CDR1 SGHVS, CDR2 FNYEAQ. This CDR3 contains 15 residues. V shed 0 bases and J 5 bases; nucleotides not matched to a gene: 4. Turning to this clonotype: Its antigen is as yet unknown.

5'RACE with constant-segment primers built TCRalpha and TCRbeta cDNA libraries with UMIs. TCRdb redid the calling of the 5' RACE reads with MiXCR, one entry per CDR3 protein. The table lists over 250,000 distinct CDR3 sequences, 15% to 20% of them singletons, with more than 20% in the top ten. The specimen was PBMCs or a T cell subset sorted from them (not recorded which). The chain links TRBV7-6 to TRBJ2-1, with 7 bases that match TRBD2. The clonotype originates from a man younger than 35 who had mild COVID-19 (a few samples of this study predate the infection). Cell type and time point are not known. Here the CDR3 reads CASSLAWGGDNEQFF. The CDR3 coding sequence is TGTGCCAGCAGCTTAGCCTGGGGGGGAGACAATGAGCAGTTCTTC. Full variable domain (remainder filled in from reference TRBV7-6 and TRBJ2-1): GAGVSQSPRYKVTKRGQDVALRCDPISGHVSLYWYRQALGQGPEFLTYFNYEAQQDKSGLPNDRFSAERPEGSISTLTIQRTEQRDSAMYRCASSLAWGGDNEQFFGPGTRLTVL.